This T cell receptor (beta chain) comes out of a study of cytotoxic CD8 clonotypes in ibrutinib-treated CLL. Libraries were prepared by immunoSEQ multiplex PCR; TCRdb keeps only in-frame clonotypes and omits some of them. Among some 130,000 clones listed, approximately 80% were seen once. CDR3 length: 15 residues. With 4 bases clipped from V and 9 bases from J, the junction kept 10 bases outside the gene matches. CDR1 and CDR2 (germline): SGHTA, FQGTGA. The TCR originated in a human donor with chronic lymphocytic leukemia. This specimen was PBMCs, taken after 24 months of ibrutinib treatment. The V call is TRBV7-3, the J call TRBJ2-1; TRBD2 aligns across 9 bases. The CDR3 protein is CASSSSSGVGSEQFF. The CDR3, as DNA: TGTGCCAGCAGCTCATCTAGCGGGGTGGGGAGTGAGCAGTTCTTC.